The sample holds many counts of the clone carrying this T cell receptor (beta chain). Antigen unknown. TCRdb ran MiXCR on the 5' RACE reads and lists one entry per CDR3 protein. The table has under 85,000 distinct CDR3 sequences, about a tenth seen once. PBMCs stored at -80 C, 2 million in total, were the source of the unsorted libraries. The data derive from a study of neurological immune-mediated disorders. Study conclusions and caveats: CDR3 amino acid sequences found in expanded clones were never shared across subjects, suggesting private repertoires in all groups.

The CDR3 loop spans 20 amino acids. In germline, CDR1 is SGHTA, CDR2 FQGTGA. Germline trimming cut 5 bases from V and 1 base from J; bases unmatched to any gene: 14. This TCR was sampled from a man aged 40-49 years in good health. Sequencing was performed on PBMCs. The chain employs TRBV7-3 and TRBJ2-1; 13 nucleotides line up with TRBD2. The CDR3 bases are TGTGCCAGCAGCGCGGACCCCCGGACTAGCGGGAGAGGGTCCTACAATGAGCAGTTCTTC. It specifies CASSADPRTSGRGSYNEQFF.